Below, 30 T cell receptor beta chains from the same sample are listed, as sequenced in a study of blood T cell repertoires in COVID-19. Here immunoSEQ multiplex PCR was the method, and the copy in TCRdb shows in-frame clones only, minus some. The table has hundreds of thousands of clones, 82% seen once. Sequencing was carried out using PBMCs or T cells enriched from blood (not recorded which). The receptors come from a man between 35 and 55 years old who had been exposed to COVID-19.

This clone was recorded a few times. The gene calls are TRBV7-8 and TRBJ1-5; weak D call: TRBD1 (6 bases). The V end lost 3 bases, the J end lost 7 bases, and 10 bases lay between the germline ends. CDR1 and CDR2 (germline): SGHVS, FQNEAQ. The CDR3 has 13 residues. The CDR3 DNA reads TGTGCCAGCAGCTTTGGGGGGGCGCAGCCCCAGCATTTT. This codes for CASSFGGAQPQHF.

The chain uses TRBV2 and TRBJ2-2, with D unresolved. V lost 5 bases and J 6 bases, leaving 16 bases between the germline ends. This CDR3 has 15 amino acids. Germline CDR1 reads SNHLY; CDR2 reads FYNNEI. The CDR3 DNA sequence: TGTGCCAGCAGTAATTTGGCTAGTAATTCCGGGGAGCTGTTTTTT. Translated, it gives CASSNLASNSGELFF.

This clone was observed a few times. The genes are TRBV5-1 and TRBJ1-1; a weak D match, TRBD1 (5 bases). The CDR3 spans 14 residues. The V and J ends lost 4 bases and 1 base respectively, with 11 bases between them. The germline V gene has CDR1 SGHRS and CDR2 YFSETQ. CDR3 sequence: CASSRKTENTEAFF. As DNA, the CDR3 is TGCGCCAGCAGCAGAAAGACAGAGAACACTGAAGCTTTCTTT.

This chain links TRBV5-1 with TRBJ2-1; D may be TRBD1 (5 bases). Germline CDR1 SGHRS, CDR2 YFSETQ. V was cut by 4 bases and J by 7 bases, with 12 bases left in between. The CDR3 runs 13 residues. The CDR3, as DNA: TGCGCCAGCAGCAGAATCCAGGGAAATGAGCAGTTCTTC. This encodes CASSRIQGNEQFF.

The J gene is TRBJ2-5, the V gene TRBV5-1; the match to TRBD2 covers 8 bases. The ends lost 0 bases at V and 3 bases at J; junction bases unmatched: 4. Germline CDR1 reads SGHRS; CDR2 reads YFSETQ. CDR3 size: 15 residues. This chain's CDR3 is CASSLEGTRKETQYF. CDR3 DNA: TGCGCCAGCAGCTTGGAAGGGACTAGAAAAGAGACCCAGTACTTC.

V gene TRBV7-8 combines with J gene TRBJ2-3; TRBD2 matches at 10 bases. With 0 bases clipped from V and 6 bases from J, the junction kept 9 bases outside the gene matches. The CDR3 contains 17 residues. The germline gives CDR1 SGHVS, CDR2 FQNEAQ. The CDR3 protein is CASSLAGLAGVRDTQYF. The CDR3 bases are TGTGCCAGCAGCTTAGCCGGGCTAGCGGGAGTAAGGGATACGCAGTATTTT.

This clone was observed a handful of times. The gene calls are TRBV6-5 and TRBJ2-3; 9 bases fit TRBD2. The CDR3 covers 14 residues. V lost 8 bases, J lost 11 bases, and 14 bases stayed unmatched. Germline V gene lookup returns CDR1 MNHEY and CDR2 SVGAGI. CDR3 DNA sequence: TGTGCCAGCGGCTCCCTAGCGGGATTGGGGGGGCAGTATTTT. It encodes CASGSLAGLGGQYF.

The rearrangement uses TRBV6-5 and TRBJ2-1; D gene unclear. CDR1 MNHEY and CDR2 SVGAGI come from the germline V gene. V lost 7 bases to trimming and J lost 6 bases, with 10 bases between them. This CDR3 spans 12 amino acids. CDR3: CASTRLANEQFF. CDR3 DNA: TGTGCCAGCACTAGATTAGCCAATGAGCAGTTCTTC.

The chain carries TRBV12-3 or TRBV12-4 and TRBJ2-6, with D hard to call. Trimming removed 7 bases from V and 6 bases from J, with 10 bases in between. The CDR3 runs to 13 residues. The CDR3 DNA reads TGTGCCAGCACCCGGTTGGTGGCCAACGTCCTGACTTTC. Protein product: CASTRLVANVLTF.

The J gene is TRBJ1-1, the V gene TRBV12-3 or TRBV12-4; D is perhaps TRBD1 (6 bases). There are 13 residues in the CDR3. V was trimmed by 6 bases and J by 10 bases, leaving 18 bases between them. CDR3 residues: CASRPGTPGGAFF. In DNA form, the CDR3 reads TGTGCCAGCAGACCTGGGACACCCGGCGGAGCTTTCTTT.

The genes are TRBV11-1 and TRBJ2-7; 11 nucleotides align to TRBD2. Germline trimming cut 4 bases from V and 7 bases from J; bases unmatched to any gene: 9. Germline CDR1 SGHAT, CDR2 FQDESV (reference sequence). This CDR3 has 15 residues. The CDR3 here is CASSSTSGNQGEQYF. The CDR3 bases are TGTGCCAGCAGCTCGACTAGCGGGAATCAGGGGGAGCAGTACTTC.

For the CDR3, the DNA is TGTGCCAGCAGTGGGAGTGGCCGGGGGTATGGGGGCAATCAGCCCCAGCATTTT. Protein sequence: CASSGSGRGYGGNQPQHF. The V and J genes are TRBV6-1 and TRBJ1-5, with D perhaps matching TRBD1 (5 bases). Germline CDR1 reads MNHNS; CDR2 reads SASEGT. There are 18 residues in the CDR3. V lost 4 bases to trimming and J lost 2 bases, with 21 bases between them.

The chain uses TRBV27 and TRBJ2-1; no clear D gene. Trimming stripped 3 bases from V and 10 bases from J, with 7 bases between. CDR1 MNHEY and CDR2 SMNVEV come from the germline V gene (reference sequence). The CDR3 has 11 residues. The CDR3 spells CASSFESEQFF. CDR3 sequence (DNA): TGTGCCAGCAGTTTTGAGTCGGAGCAGTTCTTC.

V and J are TRBV13 and TRBJ1-3; no clear D. V was cut by 1 base and J by 4 bases, with 11 bases left in between. Germline-derived CDR1 and CDR2 are PRHDT and FYEKMQ (reference sequence). The CDR3 runs 15 residues. CDR3 sequence reads: CASSLDREIGNTIYF. Here the CDR3 DNA reads TGTGCCAGCAGCTTAGATAGAGAAATAGGAAACACCATATATTTT. Complete variable domain (other parts from reference TRBV13 and TRBJ1-3): AAGVIQSPRHLIKEKRETATLKCYPIPRHDTVYWYQQGPGQDPQFLISFYEKMQSDKGSIPDRFSAQQFSDYHSELNMSSLELGDSALYFCASSLDREIGNTIYFGEGSWLTVV.

The rearrangement links TRBV10-3 to TRBJ2-1, with 7 bases aligning to TRBD2. The ends lost 6 bases at V and 6 bases at J; junction bases unmatched: 8. CDR3 size: 14 residues. Per the germline V gene, CDR1 is ENHRY and CDR2 is SYGVKD. In DNA, the CDR3 is TGTGCCATCAGGTCGAGCGGGGAAGGCAATGAGCAGTTCTTC. Amino acids: CAIRSSGEGNEQFF.

The rearrangement uses TRBV5-5 and TRBJ2-3; tentative D call: TRBD2 (6 bases). This CDR3 comprises 17 residues. Germline-derived CDR1 and CDR2 are SGHKS and YYEKEE (reference sequence). V shed 4 bases and J shed 2 bases, with 20 bases lying between them. As DNA, the CDR3 is TGTGCCAGCAGCCTTGGGACCTATGCGGACTACACAGATACGCAGTATTTT. Its protein is CASSLGTYADYTDTQYF.

This sequence joins TRBV7-8 and TRBJ2-3; 10 bases map to TRBD2. This CDR3 contains 15 residues. The V segment lost 11 bases and the J segment 4 bases; nucleotides outside the gene matches: 12. Germline lookup yields CDR1 SGHVS and CDR2 FQNEAQ. The CDR3 sequence is CASIRIAGGADTQYF. CDR3 DNA: TGTGCCTCAATCAGGATAGCGGGAGGTGCAGATACGCAGTATTTT.

The chain couples TRBV30 to TRBJ2-5; D is undetermined. The germline V gene encodes CDR1 GTSNPN and CDR2 SVGIG (reference sequence). CDR3 length equals 12 residues. Trimming cost V 4 bases and J 5 bases, with 11 bases left between them. The CDR3 reads CAWTTGGETQYF. In DNA form, the CDR3 reads TGTGCCTGGACAACGGGTGGGGAGACCCAGTACTTC. The entire variable domain, with the rest obtained from reference TRBV30 and TRBJ2-5, is as follows: SQTIHQWPATLVQPVGSPLSLECTVEGTSNPNLYWYRQAAGRGLQLLFYSVGIGQISSEVPQNLSASRPQDRQFILSSKKLLLSDSGFYLCAWTTGGETQYFGPGTRLLVL.

The rearrangement joins TRBV6-1 to TRBJ2-4; D ambiguous. The V gene lost 2 bases and the J gene lost 3 bases, with 8 bases spanning the gap. The CDR3 has 14 amino acids. The V gene's germline CDR1 is MNHNS and CDR2 SASEGT. CDR3 coding DNA: TGTGCCAGCAGTGAACTAGGCGGCAAAAACATTCAGTACTTC. Translating gives CASSELGGKNIQYF.

This clone was detected only once. The chain combines TRBV12-3 or TRBV12-4 with TRBJ2-7, with a possible D match to TRBD1 (6 bases). The ends were cut back, 6 bases at V and 9 bases at J, with 15 bases in the middle. The length of the CDR3 is 12 residues. The chain's CDR3 is CASRSWTAAQYF. CDR3 DNA: TGTGCCAGCAGATCTTGGACAGCCGCGCAGTACTTC.

This clone turned up a few times. J is TRBJ2-5 and V is TRBV30; 13 positions agree with TRBD2. J was trimmed by 5 bases and V by 3 bases; bases with no gene match: 6. Germline CDR1 and CDR2: GTSNPN and SVGIG (reference sequence). This CDR3 region has 15 residues. CDR3 residues: CAWRLAGGPWETQYF. The CDR3 nucleotides read TGTGCCTGGAGACTAGCGGGAGGGCCTTGGGAGACCCAGTACTTC.

The CDR3 reads CASSPTAGVAEAFF. CDR3 in DNA: TGTGCCAGCAGCCCCACAGCGGGCGTCGCTGAAGCTTTCTTT. This sequence joins TRBV7-8 and TRBJ1-1; the D is unclear. The germline V gene encodes CDR1 SGHVS and CDR2 FQNEAQ. This CDR3 has 14 amino acids. Trimming stripped 5 bases from V and 6 bases from J, with 16 bases between. Full variable domain (rest looked up from reference TRBV7-8 and TRBJ1-1): GAGVSQSPRYKVAKRGQDVALRCDPISGHVSLFWYQQALGQGPEFLTYFQNEAQLDKSGLPSDRFFAERPEGSVSTLKIQRTQQEDSAVYLCASSPTAGVAEAFFGQGTRLTVV.

The genes are TRBV29-1 and TRBJ1-1; D is possibly TRBD1 (5 bases). The CDR3 is 13 amino acids. V lost 5 bases and J 0 bases, leaving 10 bases between the germline ends. Germline V CDR1 and CDR2: SQVTM, ANQGSEA. CDR3 DNA sequence: TGCAGCGTTCTGACAGCTATGAACACTGAAGCTTTCTTT. This gives the protein CSVLTAMNTEAFF.

The rearrangement uses TRBV30 and TRBJ1-6, with 9 bases fitting TRBD1. The CDR3 is 18 amino acids. The V and J ends lost 7 bases and 5 bases, in that order; junction bases with no gene match: 18. CDR1 is GTSNPN and CDR2 is SVGIG in the germline V gene (reference sequence). The CDR3 loop reads CASRTFIGQGNHNSPLHF. CDR3 nucleotide sequence: TGTGCCTCCCGAACCTTTATCGGACAGGGGAATCATAATTCACCCCTCCACTTT.

The rearrangement uses TRBV2 and TRBJ2-5, with TRBD2 identical over 7 bases. This CDR3 contains 15 residues. Trimming cost V 3 bases and J 4 bases; bases outside gene matches: 8. The germline V gene has CDR1 SNHLY and CDR2 FYNNEI. CDR3: CASSEREGLSETQYF. For the CDR3, the DNA is TGTGCCAGCAGTGAGAGGGAGGGACTATCAGAGACCCAGTACTTC.

This rearrangement joins TRBV30 to TRBJ2-7, with 8 bases lining up with TRBD2. CDR3 length equals 13 residues. Trimming cost V 3 bases and J 6 bases; bases outside gene matches: 7. The germline V gene encodes CDR1 GTSNPN and CDR2 SVGIG (reference sequence). CDR3 loop: CAWRWREVAEQYF. The CDR3, as DNA: TGTGCCTGGAGATGGCGGGAGGTCGCCGAGCAGTACTTC.

This clone has a handful of counts. The chain carries TRBV19 and TRBJ2-1; 10 positions agree with TRBD2. V trimming: 9 bases; J trimming: 4 bases; junction bases outside the gene matches: 12. This CDR3 spans 16 amino acids. Germline V gene lookup returns CDR1 LNHDA and CDR2 SQIVND (reference sequence). The CDR3 here is CASLWTSGFNYNEQFF. CDR3 sequence (DNA): TGTGCCAGCCTTTGGACTAGCGGATTCAATTACAATGAGCAGTTCTTC. The full variable domain, rest sourced from reference TRBV19 and TRBJ2-1, is DGGITQSPKYLFRKEGQNVTLSCEQNLNHDAMYWYRQDPGQGLRLIYYSQIVNDFQKGDIAEGYSVSREKKESFPLTVTSAQKNPTAFYLCASLWTSGFNYNEQFFGPGTRLTVL.

The chain is built from TRBV6-1 and TRBJ1-2; D remains ambiguous. The CDR3 sequence is 12 residues long. Trimming pared 1 base from V and 3 bases from J, leaving 3 bases between. Germline CDR1 is MNHNS and CDR2 is SASEGT. As DNA, the CDR3 is TGTGCCAGCAGTGAAGGGCACTATGGCTACACCTTC. Protein product: CASSEGHYGYTF.

Only one count was recorded for this clone. The genes are TRBV7-9 and TRBJ2-3; D may be TRBD1 (6 bases). This CDR3 contains 14 residues. Trimming cost V 3 bases and J 4 bases, with 11 bases left between them. Germline CDR1 reads SEHNR; CDR2 reads FQNEAQ (reference sequence). CDR3 loop: CASSLQGIADTQYF. CDR3 nucleotides: TGTGCCAGCAGCTTGCAGGGGATAGCAGATACGCAGTATTTT.

The chain joins TRBV5-1 to TRBJ2-7; 9 nucleotides align to TRBD2. The germline gives CDR1 SGHRS, CDR2 YFSETQ. This CDR3 is built from 18 residues. Trimming at V came to 4 bases and at J to 3 bases, leaving 17 bases not matched to a gene. The CDR3, as DNA: TGCGCCAGCAGCCCAAGGGCCGGGACTAGCAAGCGGGTCTACGAGCAGTACTTC. It translates to CASSPRAGTSKRVYEQYF.